The following is a T cell receptor beta chain sequence with its context. Its matching antigen is unknown. Per the germline V gene, CDR1 is SQVTM and CDR2 is ANQGSEA. This CDR3 region has 14 residues. After removal of 4 bases from V and 11 bases from J, the junction contained 16 bases not matched to a gene. This sample was included in a study of T cell responses to AZD1222 COVID-19 vaccine. Method: immunoSEQ multiplex PCR; TCRdb's copy keeps in-frame clones and lacks some. The sample shows some 200,000 clones, 90% to 95% of them seen only once. Study-level points and caveats: The sample set comprised mostly white British donors with more females, and clonal diversity was possibly underestimated. Spike-wide coverage was observed for vaccine-associated CD4 TCRs, with dominant responses at 160-218 and 743-854.

V and J are TRBV29-1 and TRBJ1-1; 7 bases line up with TRBD1. This TCR came from an adult who received the MenACWY meningococcal vaccine as a control. Sequencing was performed on peripheral blood, taken 28 days after the second dose of the MenACWY control vaccine. In nucleotides, the CDR3 is TGCAGCGTTGTTGTCGGGACAGAATCCCTTGGGGCTTTCTTT. As protein: CSVVVGTESLGAFF. The variable domain in full, with the rest retrieved from reference TRBV29-1 and TRBJ1-1, is SAVISQKPSRDICQRGTSLTIQCQVDSQVTMMFWYRQQPGQSLTLIATANQGSEATYESGFVIDKFPISRPNLTFSTLTVSNMSPEDSSIYLCSVVVGTESLGAFFGQGTRLTVV.